The 17 T cell receptor beta chains in this list originate from one sample, sequenced in a study of control samples from healthy donors and cancer patients. Libraries were prepared by immunoSEQ multiplex PCR; TCRdb keeps only in-frame clonotypes and omits some of them. In the table there are fewer than 90,000 clones, nearly 85% of which are singletons. Sample: blood. These receptor sequences come from a man aged 50 to 59 in good health.

V usage is TRBV5-4 and J usage is TRBJ1-1, with 7 bases identical to TRBD1. CDR1 is SGHNT, CDR2 YYREEE, per germline (reference sequence). Germline trimming cut 4 bases from V and 0 bases from J; bases unmatched to any gene: 6. There are 15 residues in the CDR3. The CDR3 region has the DNA TGTGCCAGCAGCAGACAGGGTTACATGAACACTGAAGCTTTCTTT. Translation gives CASSRQGYMNTEAFF.

The chain recombines TRBV5-1 with TRBJ1-2; no clear D gene. The V end lost 0 bases, the J end lost 2 bases, and 5 bases lay between the germline ends. Germline V gives CDR1 SGHRS, CDR2 YFSETQ. The CDR3 is 13 amino acids. The CDR3 here is CASSLVGNYGYTF. CDR3 nucleotides: TGCGCCAGCAGCTTGGTCGGGAACTATGGCTACACCTTC.

In this sample, this clone turned up once. V usage is TRBV7-2 and J usage is TRBJ2-3; 8 positions match TRBD2. The CDR3 length is 16 residues. The germline V gene has CDR1 SGHTA and CDR2 FQGNSA. V shed 3 bases, J shed 0 bases, and the junction held 5 bases outside the gene matches. CDR3 residues: CASSLWRGASTDTQYF. CDR3 bases: TGTGCCAGCAGCTTGTGGCGGGGGGCTAGCACAGATACGCAGTATTTT. The complete variable domain, with remaining parts taken from reference TRBV7-2 and TRBJ2-3, reads GAGVSQSPSNKVTEKGKDVELRCDPISGHTALYWYRQSLGQGLEFLIYFQGNSAPDKSGLPSDRFSAERTGGSVSTLTIQRTQQEDSAVYLCASSLWRGASTDTQYFGPGTRLTVL.

Many counts were recorded for this clone. This chain links TRBV24-1 with TRBJ2-1, with D possibly called TRBD1 or TRBD2 (7 bases each). Germline lookup yields CDR1 KGHDR and CDR2 SFDVKD. V was shortened by 0 bases and J by 7 bases, with 15 bases between the two germline ends. The CDR3 length is 16 residues. In DNA form, the CDR3 reads TGTGCCACCAGTGATTTGCAGGGGGGGGCGGATAATGAGCAGTTCTTC. Its protein product is CATSDLQGGADNEQFF.

This clone was recorded only once. This chain joins TRBV7-6 and TRBJ1-1; unclear D gene. The CDR3 covers 15 residues. Germline loops: CDR1 SGHVS, CDR2 FNYEAQ. With 5 bases removed from V and 4 bases from J, the gap between germline ends came to 17 bases. In DNA form, the CDR3 reads TGTGCCAGCAGCCCCGAATCTTACGGAAGCACTGAAGCTTTCTTT. It specifies CASSPESYGSTEAFF.

The chain links TRBV6-6 to TRBJ2-7; D gene unclear. CDR3 length: 13 amino acids. CDR1 and CDR2 (germline): MNHNY, SVGAGI (reference sequence). The V end lost 0 bases, the J end lost 1 base, and 4 bases lay between the germline ends. For the CDR3, the DNA is TGTGCCAGCAGTTACTCGGAGTCCTACGAGCAGTACTTC. It is translated as CASSYSESYEQYF.

V usage is TRBV27 and J usage is TRBJ2-4, with D perhaps matching TRBD1 (6 bases). The CDR3 runs to 14 residues. The V and J ends lost 6 bases and 7 bases respectively, with 16 bases between them. The V gene's germline CDR1 is MNHEY and CDR2 SMNVEV (reference sequence). CDR3 in DNA: TGTGCCAGCAGATTACAGGGCTTTGGTAACATTCAGTACTTC. The encoded protein is CASRLQGFGNIQYF.

This sequence joins TRBV28 and TRBJ1-2; possible D gene TRBD1, 5 bases. V was clipped by 11 bases and J by 5 bases, with 18 bases between them. The CDR3 covers 13 residues. Germline V gives CDR1 MDHEN, CDR2 SYDVKM. DNA of the CDR3: TGTGCCTCCACAGGTACAACCTCATATGGCTACACCTTC. The encoded protein is CASTGTTSYGYTF.

The chain links TRBV7-2 to TRBJ1-5; TRBD1 might be the D (5 bases). Trimming took off 5 bases at V and 3 bases at J, with 17 bases between the two ends. This CDR3 region has 16 residues. From germline, CDR1 is SGHTA and CDR2 FQGNSA. The CDR3 DNA reads as TGTGCCAGCAGCCCATCGGACACCCACTACAATCAGCCCCAGCATTTT. Translation gives CASSPSDTHYNQPQHF.

The chain has TRBV4-1 and TRBJ1-6, with D uncertain. Between the trimmed V and J ends, which lost 0 bases and 9 bases, there was a span of 15 bases. In germline, CDR1 is MGHRA, CDR2 YSYEKL. The CDR3 length is 16 residues. CDR3 region: CASSQDDDGEVSPLHF. Here the CDR3 DNA reads TGCGCCAGCAGCCAAGACGACGACGGAGAAGTTTCACCCCTCCACTTT.

The gene calls are TRBV6-1 and TRBJ1-2; D call uncertain. The germline CDR1 and CDR2 sequences are MNHNS and SASEGT. The CDR3 consists of 14 residues. V lost 0 bases and J lost 4, with 9 bases in between. CDR3 residues: CASSEAIDGYGYTF. The CDR3 coding sequence is TGTGCCAGCAGTGAAGCTATAGACGGCTATGGCTACACCTTC.

This clone was seen only a few times. This chain joins TRBV5-1 and TRBJ1-3; D perhaps matches TRBD1 (6 bases). This CDR3 has 15 residues. The germline gives CDR1 SGHRS, CDR2 YFSETQ. Trimming removed 4 bases at V and 3 bases at J, with 14 bases between. The CDR3 reads CASSVTGNFGNTIYF. The CDR3 nucleotides read TGCGCCAGCAGCGTAACAGGGAATTTTGGAAACACCATATATTTT.

This clone has only one observation. The chain employs TRBV9 and TRBJ1-3; D ambiguous. Germline assignment: CDR1 SGDLS and CDR2 YYNGEE. This CDR3 has 14 amino acids. Trimming took 3 bases from V and 0 from J, leaving 7 bases between them. CDR3 nucleotides: TGTGCCAGCAGCGCAGACTCCTCTGGAAACACCATATATTTT. Translated, it gives CASSADSSGNTIYF. Complete variable domain (other parts from reference TRBV9 and TRBJ1-3): DSGVTQTPKHLITATGQRVTLRCSPRSGDLSVYWYQQSLDQGLQFLIQYYNGEERAKGNILERFSAQQFPDLHSELNLSSLELGDSALYFCASSADSSGNTIYFGEGSWLTVV.

Remarks on this clone: One junction end does not reproduce the germline sequence, and a read error may be involved. Other DNA sequences within the sample encode an identical CDR3. The chain joins TRBV7-3 to TRBJ2-5; D not resolved. The germline CDR1 and CDR2 sequences are SGHTA and FQGTGA. This CDR3 is built from 12 residues. The CDR3, as DNA: TGCGCCAGCAGCTTGGGGCAAGAGACCCAGTACTTC. This translates into CASSLGQETQYF.

This clone was counted a single time. The chain recombines TRBV12-5 with TRBJ1-6; TRBD1 agrees at 7 bases. With V trimmed by 5 bases and J by 11 bases, 0 bases remained unmatched. CDR1 is LGHNT and CDR2 is FRNRAP in the germline V gene. The CDR3 has 11 residues. This CDR3 is CASGTGAPLHF. CDR3 DNA: TGTGCTAGTGGTACAGGGGCACCCCTCCACTTT.

CDR3 loop: CASGLGGALNTEAFF. The CDR3 bases are TGTGCTAGTGGTTTAGGGGGAGCCTTGAACACTGAAGCTTTCTTT. The chain recombines TRBV12-5 with TRBJ1-1; a possible D gene is TRBD1 (6 bases). CDR1 LGHNT and CDR2 FRNRAP come from the germline V gene. This CDR3 contains 15 residues. V dropped 3 bases and J dropped 0 bases, with 11 bases sitting between them. The full variable domain, with the rest looked up from reference TRBV12-5 and TRBJ1-1, is DARVTQTPRHKVTEMGQEVTMRCQPILGHNTVFWYRQTMMQGLELLAYFRNRAPLDDSGMPKDRFSAEMPDATLATLKIQPSEPRDSAVYFCASGLGGALNTEAFFGQGTRLTVV.

This chain joins TRBV14 and TRBJ2-7; 9 bases align to TRBD1. The CDR3 spans 17 residues. The trim removed 1 base at V and 2 bases at J, leaving 9 bases unmatched. Per germline, CDR1 SGHDN and CDR2 FVKESK. CDR3 nucleotides: TGTGCCAGCAGCCAAGGATTTCCGGGACAGGGAGCCTACGAGCAGTACTTC. It codes for CASSQGFPGQGAYEQYF.